This T cell receptor (beta chain) stems from a study of blood T cell repertoires in COVID-19. Trimming took off 5 bases at V and 6 bases at J, with 9 bases between the two ends. Germline V lookup: CDR1 SGHAT, CDR2 FQNNGV. The CDR3 totals 12 residues. Data came from immunoSEQ multiplex PCR; TCRdb stores just in-frame clones and leaves some out. The sample holds some 350,000 clones, nearly 90% seen once. This receptor was taken from a man aged 18 to 30 with active or convalescent COVID-19. This chain joins TRBV11-2 and TRBJ2-3; weak D call: TRBD1 (5 bases). Material: peripheral blood. The CDR3 nucleotides read TGTGCCAGCAGCAGGAACAGGGATACGCAGTATTTT. Translating gives CASSRNRDTQYF.